This is a list of T cell receptor beta chains from one sample in a study of T cell responses to AZD1222 COVID-19 vaccine. Measured with immunoSEQ multiplex PCR; TCRdb has only the in-frame clones, and not every one. Of around 100,000 clones listed, 80% to 90% are singletons. Sequenced here: peripheral blood, sampled on day 0 of MenACWY control vaccination. The origin of the receptors is an adult in good health. CDR3s leave out the opening cysteine and the closing phenylalanine or tryptophan. The order of the fields is clone size, V gene, CDR3 protein. Size is omitted from some rows. Given values are once, few, many or a class for expanded clones.

.	TRBV5-1	ASSFQGASYEQY
.	TRBV4-1	ASGTGSGNTIY
.	TRBV30	AWRSGRAETQY
.	TRBV18	ASSPPGQGGRSPLH
.	TRBV28	ASSREGGASYEQY
.	TRBV6-5	ASRSGLAGNYEQY
once	TRBV6-5	ASRRDTEAF
.	TRBV6-5	ASRPYTSGETQY
.	TRBV6-6	ASSYSTRAAYNEQF
.	TRBV21-1	ASKAGRQNLAKNIQY
.	TRBV6-5	ASSFQGAYEQY
.	TRBV18	ASSPQQGSYGYT
once	TRBV15	ATTQANLNDRNTEAF
.	TRBV28	ASSSALGTGSNTEAF
few	TRBV7-2	ASSLGGGGTEAF
.	TRBV5-1	ASSLQGATGANVLT
.	TRBV29-1	SVSSGGQPQH
.	TRBV7-8	ASSPDKNTEAF
.	TRBV28	ASSLGQGAFYEQY
.	TRBV5-5	ASSLDLGDLSEQY
.	TRBV7-9	ASGPDRPNSPLH
.	TRBV5-5	ASSLLAGGVTGELF
.	TRBV19	ASSIDDVGLAGGRAYNEQF
.	TRBV6-2/TRBV6-3	ASSYGTTPRETQY
.	TRBV7-9	ASSTRTLGAKNIQY
.	TRBV19	ASGGTSGRWHEQF
.	TRBV11-2	ASSLLRGADEQF
few	TRBV9	ASSASGDPQETQY
.	TRBV19	ASTFPRQGGSEAF
.	TRBV11-2	ASSLEGGWYEQY
.	TRBV28	ASSSGQVGEKLF
.	TRBV5-4	ASSPDGPLEKLF
.	TRBV12-3/TRBV12-4	ASSFLSDEQY
.	TRBV19	ASSSGQGPETQY
once	TRBV11-2	ASSLESGVEAF
.	TRBV7-9	ASSLTAGVSYEQY
.	TRBV6-5	ASSENLQGDEAF
.	TRBV24-1	ATSDFGGNQPQH
.	TRBV28	ASIRGGGNQPQH
.	TRBV6-5	ASTLLGAGNTEAF
few	TRBV4-1	ASSQDMDWATLKETQY
.	TRBV30	AWSVAGWHGYT
.	TRBV28	ASSDRGSGGYT
.	TRBV6-1	ASSEGQGAEKLF
.	TRBV10-3	AISFREGNNGYT
.	TRBV7-8	ASSTWAGALNQPQH
.	TRBV28	ASSLKFGRWAGNTIY
.	TRBV11-2	ASTIGAGGLYEQY